This T cell receptor beta chain emerged from a study of blood T cells in healthy people across ages. V lost 7 bases and J lost 6; bases outside the gene matches: 12. The CDR3 totals 16 residues. In germline, CDR1 is MGHDK, CDR2 SYGVNS. Combining a sample-barcoded 5' primer with a J-beta primer mix, a second PCR ran for roughly 6 to 12 cycles. TCRdb processed the 5' RACE reads anew with MiXCR; each CDR3 protein has one entry. The table lists over a million distinct CDR3 sequences, around 55% of them singletons. Whole-study findings and limits: Because sorting was not performed, PBMCs prevented conclusive naive versus antigen-experienced comparison.

With respect to this clonotype: What it binds is unknown.

This clonotype was obtained from a man younger than 35 in good health. This chain links TRBV25-1 with TRBJ2-3; 11 bases are shared with TRBD1. Source material: blood. This CDR3 reads CASTTRAGQGVDTQYF. The CDR3 bases are TGTGCCAGCACCACCAGGGCGGGACAGGGGGTGGATACGCAGTATTTT.